The rows below give T cell receptor beta chains drawn from one sample of a study of blood T cells in healthy people across ages. TCRdb reprocessed the 5' RACE reads via MiXCR and lists one record per CDR3 protein. The profile shows roughly 1.4 million distinct CDR3 sequences, approximately 60% of them singletons. The sequenced sample was blood. The receptors were sampled from a young man in good health. CDR3s include the opening cysteine and the closing phenylalanine or tryptophan. A D gene is named only where the DNA matches it firmly. Not every row has a clone size; where given, it reads once, few, many or a size class.

d_gene	j_gene	v_gene	abundance	CDR3nt	CDR3aa
-	TRBJ2-7	TRBV5-5	-	TGTGCCAGCAGCCCCGTGGTCTACAATGAGCAGTACTTC	CASSPVVYNEQYF
-	TRBJ1-1	TRBV6-2/TRBV6-3	-	TGTGCCAGCAGTTCGCGGTTGGGTGTGAAGGAAGCTTTCTTT	CASSSRLGVKEAFF
-	TRBJ1-2	TRBV4-1	-	TGCGCCAGCACTGGAGCCGGGACGGCTTATGGCTACACCTTC	CASTGAGTAYGYTF
-	TRBJ2-1	TRBV7-6	-	TGTGCCAGCAGCTTACAAGCAGGGAGTAATGAGCAGTTCTTC	CASSLQAGSNEQFF
-	TRBJ2-7	TRBV27	-	TGTGCCAGCAGTTTTATAGGGGAGTCCTACGAGCAGTACTTC	CASSFIGESYEQYF
TRBD1	TRBJ2-7	TRBV7-9	-	TGTGCCAGCAGCTCGGGACAGGGGGACGAGCAGTACTTC	CASSSGQGDEQYF
-	TRBJ2-1	TRBV29-1	few	TGCAGCGTTACACCCCTAACCTACAATGAGCAGTTCTTC	CSVTPLTYNEQFF
TRBD1	TRBJ1-6	TRBV6-5	-	TGTGCCGGGGGGGACAGGTATAATTCACCCCTCCACTTT	CAGGDRYNSPLHF
TRBD1	TRBJ2-7	TRBV5-1	-	TGCGCCAGCAGCTTGAGGACAGGGATATCCTACGAGCAGTACTTC	CASSLRTGISYEQYF
-	TRBJ2-1	TRBV7-9	-	TGCGCCAGCAGCACCCGGGGCTACAATGAGCAGTTCTTC	CASSTRGYNEQFF